This record covers a single TCR beta chain. The antigen remains undetermined. The sample originates from a study of T cells after yellow fever vaccination. TCRdb independently ran MiXCR on the 5' RACE reads; one entry per CDR3 protein. Among approximately 260,000 distinct CDR3 sequences listed, 13% were seen once. CDR1 is SGHVS and CDR2 is FQNEAQ in the germline V gene. Trimming shortened V by 5 bases and J by 10 bases, and 18 bases separated the two germline ends. This CDR3 spans 14 amino acids. The study, taken as a whole, reports: The booster response re-showed most primary clones: approximately 95% CD4, around 85% CD8.

The receptor's source is a man aged 25 to 40 who received the YFV17D yellow fever vaccine. The chain uses TRBV7-8 and TRBJ2-1, with a tentative D call TRBD2 (5 bases). This specimen was CD4+ T cells sorted from PBMCs, taken 45 days after the yellow fever booster vaccination. CDR3 sequence reads: CASSPLSGLGEQFF. The CDR3 DNA reads as TGTGCCAGCAGCCCCTTGAGCGGCCTAGGCGAGCAGTTCTTC.